This passage covers 5 T cell receptor beta chains from one sample sequenced in a study of T-cell memory formation after mild COVID-19. Each CDR3 protein is one row after TCRdb ran MiXCR on the 5' RACE reads. The repertoire includes 300,000 to 350,000 distinct CDR3 sequences, roughly 15% of them detected once, and 22% sits in the top ten. The sequencing sample was made of PBMCs or a T cell subset sorted from them (not recorded which). These receptor sequences come from a man aged 18 to 29 who had mild COVID-19 (a few samples of this study predate the infection). Cell type and time point are not known.

The rearrangement uses TRBV5-1 and TRBJ2-5; D is undetermined. CDR3 size: 15 residues. The V gene lost 0 bases and the J gene lost 1 base, with 10 bases spanning the gap. Germline V CDR1 and CDR2: SGHRS, YFSETQ. The CDR3 loop is CASSLVVASQETQYF. The CDR3 DNA reads as TGCGCCAGCAGCTTGGTGGTAGCCTCCCAAGAGACCCAGTACTTC.

This clonotype was seen many times. V usage is TRBV6-2 or TRBV6-3 and J usage is TRBJ2-7, with 10 bases aligning to TRBD1. The CDR3 runs to 15 residues. The junction had 4 bases not matched to a gene; V was cut back by 4 bases and J by 1 base. CDR1 MNHEY and CDR2 SVGEGT come from the germline V gene. CDR3 sequence: CASSSWDRGSYEQYV. The CDR3 DNA follows: TGTGCCAGCAGTTCCTGGGACAGGGGTTCCTACGAGCAGTACGTC.

The rearrangement joins TRBV6-5 to TRBJ1-3; no firm D call. In germline, CDR1 is MNHEY, CDR2 SVGAGI. Trimming stripped 6 bases from V and 1 base from J, with 10 bases between. The CDR3 is 14 amino acids. CDR3 nucleotide sequence: TGTGCCAGCAGCCCTGTGGGGTCTGGAAACACCATATATTTT. This codes for CASSPVGSGNTIYF.

This clonotype was counted a few times. V usage is TRBV10-3 and J usage is TRBJ2-7; maybe TRBD1 (5 bases). The germline CDR1 and CDR2 sequences are ENHRY and SYGVKD. Trimming shortened V by 0 bases and J by 5 bases, and 17 bases separated the two germline ends. There are 16 residues in the CDR3. The CDR3: CAISESNIGVKNEQYV. In DNA form, the CDR3 reads TGTGCCATCAGTGAGTCGAATATAGGGGTGAAAAACGAGCAGTACGTC.

This clonotype was detected a few times. The V call is TRBV6-5, the J call TRBJ1-1; 10 nucleotides agree with TRBD1. V gave up 6 bases and J gave up 14 bases; unmatched junction bases: 9. The CDR3 runs 12 residues. Germline V lookup: CDR1 MNHEY, CDR2 SVGAGI. The CDR3 nucleotides read TGTGCCAGCAGCACCGACAGGGGGCTTACGTTCTTT. Translated, it gives CASSTDRGLTFF.